One and the same sample provided the 28 T cell receptor beta chains below, sequenced in a study of vaccination effects on CD4 cells after COVID-19. After expansion with viral peptide pools in the ViraFEST assay, antigen-specific CD4+ T cells were sequenced. Culture proceeded for 10 days, and CD4+ T cells were then isolated. The individual was infected with SARS-CoV-2 between March and December 2020, as confirmed by PCR. These receptors have no identified antigens. The repertoire was sequenced with immunoSEQ multiplex PCR; TCRdb's copy has only in-frame clones and lacks some. The sample lists more than 35,000 clones; approximately 77% were seen once. The sequences come from CD4+ T cells from PBMCs cultured with a peptide pool, collected before COVID-19 vaccination. Receptors were obtained from a human donor who had a prior SARS-CoV-2 infection.

The chain employs TRBV6-5 and TRBJ2-2; D uncertain. CDR3 length equals 15 residues. The V end was cut by 4 bases, the J end by 8 bases, with 17 bases between. Germline CDR1 MNHEY, CDR2 SVGAGI. The CDR3 nucleotides are TGTGCCAGCAGTTCCCCGATGGGCCTTAGGGGGGAGCTGTTTTTT. Translating gives CASSSPMGLRGELFF.

A remark on this clone: The junction and the germline gene differ at one end; a read error may be behind it. This chain connects TRBV7-7 to TRBJ2-7; tentatively, D is TRBD1 (6 bases). Germline-derived CDR1 and CDR2 are SSHAT and FNYEAQ (reference sequence). This CDR3 contains 13 residues. This CDR3 is CASSSKTGTEQYF. CDR3 DNA: TGTGCTAGCAGCTCGAAAACAGGGACCGAGCAGTACTTC.

This sequence joins TRBV6-1 and TRBJ1-5; TRBD1 matches at 7 bases. Germline CDR1 MNHNS, CDR2 SASEGT. Losses at the gene ends were 9 bases for V and 5 bases for J; bases not matched to a gene: 10. The CDR3 runs 14 residues. Here the CDR3 DNA reads TGTGCCAGTACAGGGGCCTGGGGATATCAGCCCCAGCATTTT. Residues: CASTGAWGYQPQHF.

This clone was seen more than once but under ten times. V is TRBV2 and J is TRBJ2-3; possible D gene TRBD2, 6 bases. V was clipped by 4 bases and J by 1 base, with 15 bases between them. The length of the CDR3 is 16 residues. Germline V CDR1 and CDR2: SNHLY, FYNNEI. CDR3 DNA: TGTGCCAGCAGTGGGCCCGGGGGACTCGGCACAGATACGCAGTATTTT. This codes for CASSGPGGLGTDTQYF.

The CDR3 protein is CASSFRLNTDTQYF. The CDR3 nucleotides read TGCGCCAGCAGCTTCCGACTGAACACAGATACGCAGTATTTT. The V call is TRBV5-1, the J call TRBJ2-3; D gene uncertain. V dropped 2 bases and J dropped 2 bases, with 9 bases sitting between them. The germline V gene has CDR1 SGHRS and CDR2 YFSETQ. This CDR3 spans 14 amino acids.

This clone was seen once. The J gene is TRBJ2-1, the V gene TRBV10-3; TRBD2 agrees at 9 bases. Germline-derived CDR1 and CDR2 are ENHRY and SYGVKD. CDR3 length: 17 amino acids. V lost 0 bases to trimming and J lost 7 bases; unmatched junction nucleotides: 10. CDR3 amino acids: CAISESLGLALSNEQFF. DNA of the CDR3: TGTGCCATCAGTGAGTCTCTTGGACTAGCGTTATCAAATGAGCAGTTCTTC.

V is TRBV10-3 and J is TRBJ1-1; 8 nucleotides line up with TRBD1. This CDR3 contains 13 residues. The J segment lost 3 bases and the V segment lost 6 bases, leaving 3 bases of the junction unmatched. In germline, CDR1 is ENHRY, CDR2 SYGVKD. In DNA, the CDR3 is TGTGCCATCAGCCCGACAGGGGACACTGAAGCTTTCTTT. Protein sequence: CAISPTGDTEAFF.

The chain carries TRBV28 and TRBJ1-2; D is perhaps TRBD1 (6 bases). The V gene lost 6 bases and the J gene lost 4 bases, with 9 bases spanning the gap. The V gene's germline CDR1 is MDHEN and CDR2 SYDVKM. The CDR3 extends over 12 amino acids. CDR3 DNA: TGTGCCAGCAGACTACAGGGCTATGGCTACACCTTC. This encodes CASRLQGYGYTF.

The chain has TRBV4-3 and TRBJ2-1; weak D call: TRBD2 (6 bases). V was clipped by 1 base and J by 8 bases, with 15 bases between them. This CDR3 contains 15 residues. Germline lookup yields CDR1 LGHNA and CDR2 YSLEER. Here the CDR3 DNA reads TGCGCCAGCAGCCAAGTCGGAGGGGCGGTGGATGAGCAGTTCTTC. Protein product: CASSQVGGAVDEQFF.

The V gene is TRBV18, the J gene TRBJ1-2, with no clear D. This CDR3 region has 14 residues. In germline, CDR1 is KGHSH, CDR2 LQKENI. The V and J ends lost 3 bases and 3 bases respectively, with 11 bases between them. CDR3 sequence (DNA): TGTGCCAGCTCACCTGGAGTGGGAGACTATGGCTACACCTTC. It yields the protein CASSPGVGDYGYTF.

V gene TRBV5-1 combines with J gene TRBJ2-1, with 7 bases lining up with TRBD2. V shed 3 bases and J 0 bases; nucleotides not matched to a gene: 6. This CDR3 has 16 residues. Germline assignment: CDR1 SGHRS and CDR2 YFSETQ. The CDR3 protein is CASSSFASGSYNEQFF. CDR3 bases: TGCGCCAGCAGCTCGTTCGCTAGCGGCTCCTACAATGAGCAGTTCTTC.

The chain is built from TRBV11-3 and TRBJ2-7; 7 nucleotides agree with TRBD2. J gave up 2 bases and V 4 bases, and 5 bases lay outside the gene matches. Germline V CDR1 and CDR2: SGHNT, YENEEA. This CDR3 has 14 residues. In DNA form, the CDR3 reads TGTGCCAGCAGCTCGATCGGGACTACCTACGAGCAGTACTTC. This sequence encodes CASSSIGTTYEQYF.

The chain employs TRBV20-1 and TRBJ1-1; no reliable D call. There are 10 residues in the CDR3. Germline V CDR1 and CDR2: DFQATT, SNEGSKA (reference sequence). As DNA, the CDR3 is TGCAGCATAGGGTACACTGAAGCTTTCTTT. Its protein product is CSIGYTEAFF.

The rearrangement joins TRBV5-1 to TRBJ1-5; D ambiguous. Germline V gene lookup returns CDR1 SGHRS and CDR2 YFSETQ. The CDR3 has 18 amino acids. V dropped 3 bases and J dropped 0 bases, with 19 bases sitting between them. The CDR3 nucleotides are TGCGCCAGCAGCTCCGGACGGCGACTGGCCAATAGCAATCAGCCCCAGCATTTT. Its protein product is CASSSGRRLANSNQPQHF.

This clone was observed a few times. This CDR3 is CAIFRDRAGELFF. As DNA, the CDR3 is TGTGCCATCTTCCGGGACAGGGCCGGGGAGCTGTTTTTT. This chain uses TRBV10-3 with TRBJ2-2; 9 nucleotides align to TRBD1. This CDR3 spans 13 amino acids. CDR1 and CDR2 from the germline V gene are ENHRY and SYGVKD. After removal of 8 bases from V and 6 bases from J, the junction contained 4 bases not matched to a gene.

This chain connects TRBV5-6 to TRBJ2-5; D is unclear. Germline V gives CDR1 SGHDT, CDR2 YYEEEE. This CDR3 contains 15 residues. V lost 1 base to trimming and J lost 3 bases, with 13 bases between them. The DNA of the CDR3 is TGTGCCAGCAGCTTGTACGGGCGTACGGAAGAGACCCAGTACTTC. It translates to CASSLYGRTEETQYF.

This clone was counted a single time. The chain links TRBV2 to TRBJ1-1; D is possibly TRBD1 (6 bases). Germline V CDR1 and CDR2: SNHLY, FYNNEI. The V end lost 4 bases, the J end lost 5 bases, and 20 bases lay between the germline ends. There are 16 residues in the CDR3. As DNA, the CDR3 is TGTGCCAGCAGTGCAGAGCAGGGGTTCCTAGGGACTGAAGCTTTCTTT. This sequence encodes CASSAEQGFLGTEAFF.

J is TRBJ2-3 and V is TRBV7-3; D is uncertain. The CDR3 consists of 16 residues. Germline V gives CDR1 SGHTA, CDR2 FQGTGA. Trimming removed 2 bases from V and 2 bases from J, with 14 bases in between. The CDR3 DNA is TGTGCCAGCAGCTTATTCGGGCGTACCCTCACAGATACGCAGTATTTT. It codes for CASSLFGRTLTDTQYF.

The chain joins TRBV5-4 to TRBJ2-7; 7 positions match TRBD2. CDR1 and CDR2 from the germline V gene are SGHNT and YYREEE (reference sequence). V trimming: 1 base; J trimming: 5 bases; junction bases outside the gene matches: 12. The CDR3 covers 16 residues. CDR3 sequence reads: CASSLWVTREIDEQYF. The CDR3 region has the DNA TGTGCCAGCAGCTTGTGGGTTACGCGGGAGATAGACGAGCAGTACTTC.

This clone showed up just a few times. CDR3 DNA: TGTGCCAGCTCACCTAATAGATTAGGGGTTTCACCCCTCCACTTT. Translated: CASSPNRLGVSPLHF. The chain has TRBV18 and TRBJ1-6, with D possibly matching TRBD1 (5 bases). The germline V gene has CDR1 KGHSH and CDR2 LQKENI. Trimming took off 3 bases at V and 9 bases at J, with 15 bases between the two ends. The CDR3 spans 15 residues.

This clone was seen more than once but under ten times. CDR3 amino acids: CASSFITGGADTEAFF. CDR3 DNA: TGCGCCAGCAGTTTTATCACAGGGGGCGCGGACACTGAAGCTTTCTTT. The chain uses TRBV5-1 and TRBJ1-1, with TRBD1 matching over 9 bases. Trimming at V came to 5 bases and at J to 3 bases, leaving 11 bases not matched to a gene. In germline, CDR1 is SGHRS, CDR2 YFSETQ. The CDR3 contains 16 residues.

The chain has TRBV30 and TRBJ1-5; 7 nucleotides agree with TRBD1. The CDR3 runs 13 residues. J gave up 5 bases and V 5 bases, and 6 bases lay outside the gene matches. The V gene's germline CDR1 is GTSNPN and CDR2 SVGIG (reference sequence). The CDR3 sequence is CAWARDRDQPQHF. The CDR3, as DNA: TGTGCCTGGGCGAGGGACAGAGATCAGCCCCAGCATTTT.

The count of this clone is one. The V call is TRBV15, the J call TRBJ2-3; TRBD2 aligns across 8 bases. The CDR3 has 15 residues. With 0 bases clipped from V and 5 bases from J, the junction kept 4 bases outside the gene matches. Germline-derived CDR1 and CDR2 are LNHNV and YYDKDF (reference sequence). The CDR3 region has the DNA TGTGCCACCAGCAGAGATGGCCTAGCGGGAGATACGCAGTATTTT. It translates to CATSRDGLAGDTQYF.

The V gene is TRBV9, the J gene TRBJ1-6; TRBD1 is a possible D gene (5 bases). The germline gives CDR1 SGDLS, CDR2 YYNGEE. The length of the CDR3 is 15 residues. The V end lost 0 bases, the J end lost 7 bases, and 11 bases lay between the germline ends. CDR3 amino acids: CASSVGGRANSPLHF. The CDR3, as DNA: TGTGCCAGCAGCGTAGGAGGCAGGGCCAATTCACCCCTCCACTTT.

This clone was detected a few times. The chain combines TRBV18 with TRBJ1-4; the D gene is possibly TRBD1 (5 bases). The ends were cut back, 3 bases at V and 6 bases at J, with 8 bases in the middle. The germline V gene encodes CDR1 KGHSH and CDR2 LQKENI. This CDR3 spans 13 amino acids. The CDR3 DNA reads as TGTGCCAGCTCACCGGCGGGGGATGAAAAACTGTTTTTT. Its translation: CASSPAGDEKLFF.

The chain links TRBV5-8 to TRBJ2-7, with 9 bases identical to TRBD1. In germline, CDR1 is SGHTS, CDR2 YDEGEE. The CDR3 is 15 amino acids. Germline trimming cut 3 bases from V and 4 bases from J; bases unmatched to any gene: 8. The CDR3 region is CASSYPGQGFYEQYF. The CDR3 region has the DNA TGTGCCAGCAGCTACCCGGGACAGGGTTTTTACGAGCAGTACTTC.

This rearrangement joins TRBV7-3 to TRBJ2-1, with TRBD2 identical over 10 bases. Germline V gene data show CDR1 as SGHTA and CDR2 as FQGTGA. The CDR3 is 18 residues long. The V segment lost 5 bases and the J segment 7 bases; nucleotides outside the gene matches: 17. DNA for the CDR3: TGTGCCAGCAGCGCCCGAGGAAGCGGGGGGGCCGGGGTAAATGAGCAGTTCTTC. It encodes CASSARGSGGAGVNEQFF.

The J gene is TRBJ2-5, the V gene TRBV11-3; no reliable D call. The V gene's germline CDR1 is SGHNT and CDR2 YENEEA. Trimming took 4 bases from V and 5 from J, leaving 14 bases between them. The CDR3 is 14 amino acids. The CDR3, as DNA: TGTGCCAGCAGCTCGTCCCCTTTGGGGGAGACCCAGTACTTC. It translates to CASSSSPLGETQYF.